Shown below are 19 T cell receptor beta chains from a single sample sequenced in a study of blood T cell repertoires in COVID-19. TCRdb keeps only in-frame clones here, not all; method: immunoSEQ multiplex PCR. The table lists 98,000 or so clones, around 87% of them singletons. Material: peripheral blood. The receptor set was obtained from a man aged 45-65 years with acute or convalescent COVID-19.

The J gene is TRBJ1-2, the V gene TRBV28; weak D call: TRBD1 (5 bases). CDR3 length equals 13 residues. The V gene lost 8 bases and the J gene lost 2 bases, with 12 bases spanning the gap. Germline loops: CDR1 MDHEN, CDR2 SYDVKM. The CDR3 bases are TGTGCCAGCCTCAAAGGGGCCAACTATGGCTACACCTTC. It translates to CASLKGANYGYTF.

This clone came up once. The CDR3 reads CSVALGATNEKLFF. CDR3 in DNA: TGCAGCGTTGCCTTAGGGGCAACTAATGAAAAACTGTTTTTT. The chain joins TRBV29-1 to TRBJ1-4, with D perhaps TRBD1 (5 bases). The germline V gene has CDR1 SQVTM and CDR2 ANQGSEA. The CDR3 totals 14 residues. The ends were cut back, 4 bases at V and 0 bases at J, with 9 bases in the middle.

The genes are TRBV5-1 and TRBJ2-1, with D perhaps matching TRBD2 (7 bases). V lost 7 bases, J lost 0 bases, and 11 bases lay in between. CDR1 is SGHRS and CDR2 is YFSETQ in the germline V gene. The CDR3 consists of 14 residues. This chain's CDR3 is CASGRGDSYNEQFF. CDR3 in DNA: TGCGCCAGCGGGAGGGGGGACTCCTACAATGAGCAGTTCTTC.

This clone was picked up a small number of times. The J gene is TRBJ1-2, the V gene TRBV5-1, with 7 bases that match TRBD1. The V gene's germline CDR1 is SGHRS and CDR2 YFSETQ. There are 15 residues in the CDR3. V shed 5 bases and J 4 bases; nucleotides not matched to a gene: 11. The CDR3 DNA follows: TGCGCCAGCAGTTCCTACAGGGGAACTACCTATGGCTACACCTTC. This gives the protein CASSSYRGTTYGYTF.

The chain joins TRBV24-1 to TRBJ2-7; D unclear. This CDR3 region has 13 residues. V lost 3 bases and J lost 4, with 9 bases in between. Germline V CDR1 and CDR2: KGHDR, SFDVKD. CDR3 residues: CATSDGRIYEQYF. The DNA for the CDR3 is TGTGCCACCAGTGATGGCAGGATATACGAGCAGTACTTC.

This chain joins TRBV6-6 and TRBJ2-2; a possible D gene is TRBD1 (6 bases). Germline values: CDR1 MNHNY, CDR2 SVGAGI (reference sequence). The CDR3 is made up of 15 amino acids. Trimming removed 5 bases at V and 1 base at J, with 11 bases between. The CDR3 protein is CASSRRGQNTGELFF. Written as DNA, the CDR3 is TGTGCCAGCAGTCGCCGGGGACAGAACACCGGGGAGCTGTTTTTT.

The CDR3: CASRLQGGQEKLFF. The CDR3, as DNA: TGTGCCAGCAGGCTACAGGGGGGGCAAGAAAAACTGTTTTTT. The genes are TRBV27 and TRBJ1-4; the match to TRBD1 covers 8 bases. The CDR3 is 14 residues long. V shed 6 bases, J shed 8 bases, and the junction held 8 bases outside the gene matches. The germline CDR1 and CDR2 sequences are MNHEY and SMNVEV (reference sequence).

V gene TRBV6-5 combines with J gene TRBJ1-5; TRBD1 agrees at 9 bases. The CDR3 is 14 residues long. V shed 10 bases, J shed 5 bases, and the junction held 9 bases outside the gene matches. Germline V CDR1 and CDR2: MNHEY, SVGAGI. CDR3 DNA: TGTGCCATCCGGACAGGGGTTGTCGATCAGCCCCAGCATTTT. It yields the protein CAIRTGVVDQPQHF.

The genes are TRBV5-1 and TRBJ1-2; no firm D call. This CDR3 has 12 amino acids. Per the germline V gene, CDR1 is SGHRS and CDR2 is YFSETQ. Trimming shortened V by 4 bases and J by 4 bases, and 8 bases separated the two germline ends. This chain's CDR3 is CASSRDTYGYTF. DNA of the CDR3: TGCGCCAGCAGCCGTGACACCTATGGCTACACCTTC.

This chain connects TRBV7-9 to TRBJ2-7; a possible D gene is TRBD2 (6 bases). Trimming took 4 bases from V and 5 from J, leaving 21 bases between them. This CDR3 comprises 16 residues. The germline V gene has CDR1 SEHNR and CDR2 FQNEAQ (reference sequence). CDR3 sequence: CASSYSQGVGGHEQYF. DNA of the CDR3: TGTGCCAGCAGCTACAGTCAGGGCGTGGGAGGTCACGAGCAGTACTTC.

V and J are TRBV29-1 and TRBJ2-3; a possible D gene is TRBD2 (5 bases). V shed 0 bases and J shed 4 bases, with 17 bases lying between them. Germline loops: CDR1 SQVTM, CDR2 ANQGSEA. The CDR3 is 16 residues long. The CDR3 region is CSVEDLSSSDPDTQYF. CDR3 bases: TGCAGCGTTGAAGATTTGAGTAGTAGCGACCCAGATACGCAGTATTTT.

This clone showed up just a few times. The chain is built from TRBV28 and TRBJ2-7, with 7 bases fitting TRBD1. V shed 6 bases and J 5 bases; nucleotides not matched to a gene: 10. The germline V gene encodes CDR1 MDHEN and CDR2 SYDVKM. The CDR3 loop spans 14 amino acids. The CDR3, as DNA: TGTGCCAGCAGATCCGGGACAGCGGCCAACGAGCAGTACTTC. Its translation: CASRSGTAANEQYF.

V is TRBV28 and J is TRBJ2-7; 7 bases map to TRBD1. Trimming at V came to 7 bases and at J to 0 bases, leaving 15 bases not matched to a gene. The CDR3 has 17 amino acids. Germline V CDR1 and CDR2: MDHEN, SYDVKM. CDR3 nucleotide sequence: TGTGCCAGCAATTCGCTGATCGGGACAGCCAGCTCCTACGAGCAGTACTTC. Amino acid sequence: CASNSLIGTASSYEQYF.

CDR3 in amino acids: CASSPRNTEAFF. In DNA form, the CDR3 reads TGTGCCAGCAGCCCCAGGAACACTGAAGCTTTCTTT. The V gene is TRBV3-1 (or the pseudogene TRBV3-2), the J gene TRBJ1-1; D remains ambiguous. The CDR3 consists of 12 residues. Germline V CDR1 and CDR2: LGHDT, YNNKEL (reference sequence). Between the trimmed V and J ends, which lost 4 bases and 1 base, there was a span of 4 bases.

This chain links TRBV15 with TRBJ1-4; 7 bases line up with TRBD1. V lost 0 bases, J lost 5 bases, and 12 bases stayed unmatched. Germline CDR1 LNHNV, CDR2 YYDKDF (reference sequence). This CDR3 is 18 amino acids long. CDR3: CATSREPADRRGNEKLFF. The CDR3 DNA reads as TGTGCCACCAGCAGAGAACCCGCGGACAGGCGTGGGAATGAAAAACTGTTTTTT. The complete variable domain, with remaining parts taken from reference TRBV15 and TRBJ1-4, reads DAMVIQNPRYQVTQFGKPVTLSCSQTLNHNVMYWYQQKSSQAPKLLFHYYDKDFNNEADTPDNFQSRRPNTSFCFLDIRSPGLGDTAMYLCATSREPADRRGNEKLFFGSGTQLSVL.

This clone was observed a single time. The chain employs TRBV28 and TRBJ2-1; D remains unclear. From germline, CDR1 is MDHEN and CDR2 SYDVKM. The V end lost 3 bases, the J end lost 3 bases, and 15 bases lay between the germline ends. The CDR3 sequence is 16 residues long. CDR3 protein: CASSFLSVSNYNEQFF. The CDR3 region has the DNA TGTGCCAGCAGTTTTTTGTCGGTTTCAAACTACAATGAGCAGTTCTTC.

V is TRBV28 and J is TRBJ1-2; TRBD1 matches at 10 bases. From germline, CDR1 is MDHEN and CDR2 SYDVKM. V shed 6 bases, J shed 7 bases, and the junction held 2 bases outside the gene matches. The CDR3 extends over 12 amino acids. CDR3 in amino acids: CASRRTGGGYTF. The CDR3 nucleotides read TGTGCCAGCAGGAGGACAGGGGGTGGCTACACCTTC.

This rearrangement joins TRBV5-4 to TRBJ1-6; unclear D gene. The CDR3 has 15 amino acids. Trimming left V 0 bases short and J 5 bases short, with 9 bases between. The germline CDR1 and CDR2 sequences are SGHNT and YYREEE (reference sequence). The chain's CDR3 is CASSLAERDNSPLHF. The CDR3 region has the DNA TGTGCCAGCAGCTTGGCGGAGAGGGATAATTCACCCCTCCACTTT.

V usage is TRBV24-1 and J usage is TRBJ2-1, with TRBD2 matching over 9 bases. V dropped 5 bases and J dropped 4; count of bases not matched to a gene: 2. This CDR3 has 14 residues. From germline, CDR1 is KGHDR and CDR2 SFDVKD. The CDR3 DNA is TGTGCCACCAGTGGAGCGGGAGGTTACAATGAGCAGTTCTTC. Amino acids: CATSGAGGYNEQFF.